A selection of T cell receptor beta chains follows, all from one sample in a study of T cell responses to AZD1222 COVID-19 vaccine. Measured with immunoSEQ multiplex PCR; TCRdb has only the in-frame clones, and not every one. Altogether around 140,000 clones are present, 90% to 95% being singletons, with the ten largest covering about 4%. Sequencing was performed on peripheral blood, taken 28 days after the second AZD1222 dose. All receptors derive from an adult who received the AZD1222 COVID-19 vaccine. The CDR3 runs from the conserved cysteine through the conserved F or W. D genes are given only for firm matches. Some rows mark clone size as missing; the rest say once, few, many or name a class of expanded clone.

>.|.|TRBV29-1|TRBJ1-1
TGCAGCGTTGTTTTCAGGGTGAACACTGAAGCTTTCTTT
CSVVFRVNTEAFF
>.|.|TRBV11-2|TRBJ2-1
TGTGCCAGCAGCTTAAACTACGACAATGAGCAGTTCTTC
CASSLNYDNEQFF
>TRBD1|.|TRBV6-1|TRBJ2-6
TGTGCCAGCAGTGAAGCCGGACAGGGCGGGTCTGGGGCCAACGTCCTGACTTTC
CASSEAGQGGSGANVLTF
>.|.|TRBV9|TRBJ2-1
TGTGCCAGCAGCCCGCGGACAGTAAACAATGAGCAGTTCTTC
CASSPRTVNNEQFF
>.|.|TRBV5-6|TRBJ2-2
TGTGCCAGCAGCTTGGCGGTTACAGGGTATGCCGGGGAGCTGTTTTTT
CASSLAVTGYAGELFF
>.|.|TRBV19|TRBJ1-2
TGTGCCAGTAGTCCAATGAATATCTATGGCTACACCTTC
CASSPMNIYGYTF
>.|.|TRBV6-5|TRBJ1-4
TGTGCCAGCAGCCAGGGTTTCGGGAATGAAAAACTGTTTTTT
CASSQGFGNEKLFF
>TRBD1|.|TRBV11-3|TRBJ2-4
TGTGCCAGCAGCTCCTCGACAGGGGGCAAGAACATTCAGTACTTC
CASSSSTGGKNIQYF
>TRBD1|.|TRBV2|TRBJ1-2
TGTGCCAACAGCAGGGGGTCGTCCTATGGCTACACCTTC
CANSRGSSYGYTF
>.|.|TRBV4-3|TRBJ2-5
TGCGCCAGCAGCCAAGAAGCCTTCCGAGAGACCCAGTACTTC
CASSQEAFRETQYF
>TRBD1|.|TRBV6-1|TRBJ2-6
TGTGCCAGCAGTGCGGACAGGGGCTCTGGGGCCAACGTCCTGACTTTC
CASSADRGSGANVLTF
>.|once|TRBV21-1|TRBJ2-7
TGTGCCAGCAGCAAAGCGCTTTCCGCGGGAGGGCCCCACTACGAGCAGTACTTC
CASSKALSAGGPHYEQYF
>.|.|TRBV5-6|TRBJ1-2
TGTGCCAGCAGACTCCGGGCAGCTAGCTATGGCTACACCTTC
CASRLRAASYGYTF
>TRBD1|.|TRBV7-8|TRBJ1-5
TGTGCCAGCAGCTCAAACAGGGGCGGGAATCAGCCCCAGCATTTT
CASSSNRGGNQPQHF
>.|.|TRBV5-1|TRBJ2-2
TGCGCCAGCAGCTTGCAGGGAGGCACCGGGGAGCTGTTTTTT
CASSLQGGTGELFF
>.|.|TRBV7-9|TRBJ2-5
TGTGCCAGCAGCTCCGGACCCTTTCAAGACTTC
CASSSGPFQDF
>.|.|TRBV20-1|TRBJ2-5
TGCAGTGCTAGCCCGTTGGAGACCCAGTACTTC
CSASPLETQYF
>.|.|TRBV5-5|TRBJ2-7
TGTGCCAGCAGCCCGATGCCTGACGAGCAGTACTTC
CASSPMPDEQYF
>.|.|TRBV25-1|TRBJ2-3
TGTGCCAGCAGTGAAGCCCGGGGTAGGACAGATACGCAGTATTTT
CASSEARGRTDTQYF
>.|.|TRBV4-2|TRBJ1-1
TGTGCCAGCAGCCAGGTGGATAGGGCTGAAGCTTTCTTT
CASSQVDRAEAFF
>.|.|TRBV6-5|TRBJ1-2
TGTGCCAGCAGCCCAAAGTGGGTCTATGGCTACACCTTC
CASSPKWVYGYTF
>TRBD2|.|TRBV5-1|TRBJ2-5
TGCGCCAGCAGCTTCTTCACCGGGACTAGAACCCCAGAGACCCAGTACTTC
CASSFFTGTRTPETQYF
>TRBD1|.|TRBV7-2|TRBJ1-6
TGTGCCAGCAGCTTGGACAGGTTATCACCCCTCCACTTT
CASSLDRLSPLHF
>.|.|TRBV15|TRBJ2-7
TGTGCCACCAGCAGAGAACAGGGTCGGGAGCAGTACTTC
CATSREQGREQYF
>.|few|TRBV3-1/TRBV3-2|TRBJ1-2
TGTGCCAGCAGCCACCCTGAAGGAGTAGCCTACACCTTC
CASSHPEGVAYTF
>.|.|TRBV24-1|TRBJ2-1
TGTGCCACCAGTGTGAGCCGGGGGCGGAGAGTCTACAATGAGCAGTTCTTC
CATSVSRGRRVYNEQFF
>.|.|TRBV7-2|TRBJ1-3
TGTGCCAGCAGCTTAGCGGGCACCTTCTCTGGAAACACCATATATTTT
CASSLAGTFSGNTIYF
>TRBD1|once|TRBV28|TRBJ2-7
TGTGCCAGCAGTTTAGCTCAGGGGGAATACGAGCAGTACTTC
CASSLAQGEYEQYF
>TRBD2|.|TRBV5-6|TRBJ2-7
TGTGCCAGCAGCCTAAGGACTAGCGGGGCTAGATCCTACGAGCAGTACTTC
CASSLRTSGARSYEQYF
>TRBD1|few|TRBV11-1|TRBJ2-7
TGTGCCAGCAGCGTCCACGTGGGACAGGGTTCCTACGAGCAGTACTTC
CASSVHVGQGSYEQYF
>TRBD1|.|TRBV13|TRBJ1-1
TGTGCCAGCAGCGCCCACAGGGGTGGGGAAGCTTTCTTT
CASSAHRGGEAFF
>TRBD1|.|TRBV25-1|TRBJ1-1
TGTGCCAGCAGCTGGGACAGAAACACTGAAGCTTTCTTT
CASSWDRNTEAFF
>TRBD2|.|TRBV5-1|TRBJ2-5
TGCGCCAGCAGCTCGGGGACTAGGGAGGGAGAGACCCAGTACTTC
CASSSGTREGETQYF
>.|.|TRBV21-1|TRBJ2-5
TGTGCCAGCAGCAAAGCCGCCCCAGAAGAGACCCAGTACTTC
CASSKAAPEETQYF
>TRBD2|.|TRBV7-9|TRBJ2-1
TGTGCCAGCAGCCCTATCCTAGCGGGAGGGCTCTACAATGAGCAGTTCTTC
CASSPILAGGLYNEQFF
>.|once|TRBV30|TRBJ1-5
TGTGCCTGGAGCACCCGGGGGGGAGTCAATCAGCCCCAGCATTTT
CAWSTRGGVNQPQHF
>.|.|TRBV29-1|TRBJ1-2
TGCAGCGTCTTTGCCGGGCCGGGGAGGAACTATGGCTACACCTTC
CSVFAGPGRNYGYTF
>.|.|TRBV20-1|TRBJ1-1
TGCAGTGCTAGGACCTTCTCCCGGGCTTTCTTT
CSARTFSRAFF